Below are 3 T cell receptor beta chains sequenced from a single sample in a study of blood T cells in healthy people across ages. Through a sample-barcoded 5' primer and a J-beta primer mix, a second PCR was run for roughly 7 to 12 cycles. TCRdb reprocessed the 5' RACE reads via MiXCR and lists one record per CDR3 protein. The sample includes 600,000 to 1,000,000 distinct CDR3 sequences, 20% to 30% of them seen just once. These sequences were also reported in another study, on T cells of mothers and their children.

Sample: blood. The receptors derive from a boy aged 5-17 years in good health.

This chain connects TRBV29-1 to TRBJ1-1; no clear D. Trimming removed 2 bases from V and 9 bases from J, with 10 bases in between. The CDR3 runs 11 residues. From germline, CDR1 is SQVTM and CDR2 ANQGSEA. The chain's CDR3 is CSVELGGKAFF. CDR3 bases: TGCAGCGTTGAACTGGGCGGGAAAGCTTTCTTT.

The genes are TRBV15 and TRBJ2-5, with TRBD1 matching over 7 bases. The CDR3 consists of 15 residues. The V gene's germline CDR1 is LNHNV and CDR2 YYDKDF (reference sequence). With V trimmed by 4 bases and J by 1 base, 6 bases remained unmatched. In DNA, the CDR3 is TGTGCCACCAGCACTGGGACAGCCACCCAAGAGACCCAGTACTTC. Translating it yields CATSTGTATQETQYF.

This chain joins TRBV12-3 or TRBV12-4 and TRBJ2-3, with a weak D call TRBD1 (6 bases). The CDR3 has 13 residues. V gave up 11 bases and J gave up 2 bases, with 14 bases separating them. CDR3 sequence (DNA): TGTGCCGGGAGACAGGCCCCCACAGATACGCAGTATTTT. It encodes CAGRQAPTDTQYF.